Listed below are T cell receptor beta chains from one sample, sequenced in a study of CD8 T cells in Susac syndrome. One entry per CDR3 protein, called by TCRdb with MiXCR from the immunoSEQ multiplex PCR reads. Among 150,000 to 180,000 distinct CDR3 sequences listed, around 95% were seen once. Material: CD8+ T cells from PBMCs. These receptors were obtained from a human donor with multiple sclerosis. Both conserved end residues are trimmed from each CDR3. The order of the fields is J gene, clone size, V gene, CDR3 protein. Clone sizes are given selectively: once, few, many, or a class where the clone is expanded.

J: TRBJ2-1; size: .; V: TRBV29-1; CDR3: SVGGGAKEQF
J: TRBJ2-7; size: .; V: TRBV20-1; CDR3: SARVARGTHMIYEQY
J: TRBJ2-1; size: .; V: TRBV5-6; CDR3: ASAPGTGVYNEQF
J: TRBJ2-1; size: .; V: TRBV7-3; CDR3: ASSPLGTGGRNEQF
J: TRBJ2-1; size: .; V: TRBV20-1; CDR3: SARDLGLGSYNEQF
J: TRBJ2-5; size: .; V: TRBV2; CDR3: ASVAPLAGETQY
J: TRBJ1-1; size: .; V: TRBV27; CDR3: ASSPTGRGTEAF
J: TRBJ1-6; size: .; V: TRBV7-9; CDR3: ASSLAQYGSPLH
J: TRBJ2-3; size: few; V: TRBV12-3/TRBV12-4; CDR3: ASSFGGSTDTQY
J: TRBJ2-1; size: .; V: TRBV20-1; CDR3: SASRQFLYNEQF
J: TRBJ2-7; size: .; V: TRBV14; CDR3: ASSHPYEQY
J: TRBJ2-3; size: .; V: TRBV20-1; CDR3: SARRASGDTDTQY
J: TRBJ1-2; size: .; V: TRBV12-5; CDR3: ASGFETGRPVYGYT
J: TRBJ2-1; size: .; V: TRBV27; CDR3: ASTRLAGGDEQF
J: TRBJ2-7; size: .; V: TRBV2; CDR3: ASNGELDRGYEQY
J: TRBJ2-3; size: .; V: TRBV27; CDR3: ASSGGSLDTQY
J: TRBJ2-5; size: .; V: TRBV4-2; CDR3: ASATSGGTETQY
J: TRBJ2-5; size: .; V: TRBV20-1; CDR3: SASLNEEETQY
J: TRBJ2-7; size: .; V: TRBV4-1; CDR3: ASSQDRSESYEQY
J: TRBJ2-1; size: .; V: TRBV29-1; CDR3: SENGGQRNEQF
J: TRBJ2-1; size: .; V: TRBV9; CDR3: ASSVDGYNEQF
J: TRBJ1-2; size: .; V: TRBV30; CDR3: AWSNRVNDGYT
J: TRBJ2-5; size: few; V: TRBV6-2/TRBV6-3; CDR3: ASSYPGLPY
J: TRBJ2-3; size: .; V: TRBV4-1; CDR3: ASSLLGHLNQDTQY
J: TRBJ2-3; size: .; V: TRBV5-1; CDR3: ASSLDSAGREDTQY
J: TRBJ2-1; size: .; V: TRBV7-2; CDR3: ASSPVAGGEQF
J: TRBJ2-1; size: .; V: TRBV30; CDR3: AWSVYSRREQF
J: TRBJ1-4; size: .; V: TRBV7-2; CDR3: ASSLGGGVGEKLF
J: TRBJ2-2; size: .; V: TRBV5-1; CDR3: ASSYQAGELF
J: TRBJ2-3; size: .; V: TRBV12-5; CDR3: ASGLVRRGTDTQY
J: TRBJ2-5; size: .; V: TRBV6-5; CDR3: ASSYSSERETQY
J: TRBJ2-5; size: .; V: TRBV20-1; CDR3: SARSDRGERETQY
J: TRBJ2-2; size: .; V: TRBV24-1; CDR3: ATSDRQVGTGELF
J: TRBJ2-7; size: .; V: TRBV3-1; CDR3: ASSQELPLVPYEQY
J: TRBJ2-3; size: .; V: TRBV3-1; CDR3: ASSYTPFGVSTDTQY
J: TRBJ2-3; size: .; V: TRBV10-3; CDR3: AISETLGGTTDTQY
J: TRBJ1-1; size: .; V: TRBV30; CDR3: AWSPQGTEAF
J: TRBJ2-7; size: .; V: TRBV3-1; CDR3: ASSPGTGSSYEQY
J: TRBJ1-2; size: once; V: TRBV23-1; CDR3: ATSPGDVGYT
J: TRBJ2-1; size: .; V: TRBV16; CDR3: ASSPHNEQF
J: TRBJ2-7; size: .; V: TRBV30; CDR3: AQNGGGYEQY
J: TRBJ1-1; size: .; V: TRBV9; CDR3: ASSVALQNTEAF
J: TRBJ2-7; size: .; V: TRBV14; CDR3: ASSHRQHEQY
J: TRBJ1-1; size: once; V: TRBV12-3/TRBV12-4; CDR3: ASSPAAVTGGYQAF
J: TRBJ2-1; size: once; V: TRBV20-1; CDR3: SAIFYNEQF
J: TRBJ1-4; size: .; V: TRBV11-2; CDR3: ASSLEGSAANEKLF
J: TRBJ2-7; size: .; V: TRBV3-1; CDR3: ASSPEAGDSYEQY
J: TRBJ1-5; size: .; V: TRBV27; CDR3: ASRRGNQPQH
J: TRBJ2-7; size: .; V: TRBV6-6; CDR3: ASSYSAGNSYEQY
J: TRBJ2-7; size: .; V: TRBV6-5; CDR3: ASSWDRSSYEQY
J: TRBJ1-2; size: .; V: TRBV23-1; CDR3: ASTYPRTGLYGYT
J: TRBJ2-7; size: .; V: TRBV20-1; CDR3: SARKLGTSGGPAYEQY
J: TRBJ2-1; size: .; V: TRBV3-1; CDR3: ASSLDRGQGPAEQF
J: TRBJ2-1; size: .; V: TRBV29-1; CDR3: SVPGTGDEQF
J: TRBJ2-3; size: .; V: TRBV29-1; CDR3: SVDGGAMDTQY
J: TRBJ1-1; size: .; V: TRBV9; CDR3: ASSVETGGTEAF
J: TRBJ2-2; size: .; V: TRBV3-1; CDR3: ASSQDTTGELF
J: TRBJ2-1; size: .; V: TRBV7-8; CDR3: ASSSTGANNEQF
J: TRBJ1-2; size: .; V: TRBV9; CDR3: ASSRDEGYT
J: TRBJ2-6; size: once; V: TRBV30; CDR3: AWRETSGANVLT